Below are 30 T cell receptor beta chains sequenced from a single sample in a study of blood T cell repertoires in COVID-19. The protocol was immunoSEQ multiplex PCR, while the TCRdb copy is restricted to in-frame clones and leaves out a portion. The sample lists more than 95,000 clones; approximately 79% were seen once. Specimen: peripheral blood. The receptors originated from a man aged 50-59 years with acute or convalescent COVID-19.

This clone was found a few times. The V gene is TRBV20-1, the J gene TRBJ1-1; TRBD1 matches at 8 bases. The junction had 9 bases not matched to a gene; V was cut back by 3 bases and J by 3 bases. The CDR3 is 15 residues long. CDR1 DFQATT and CDR2 SNEGSKA come from the germline V gene (reference sequence). The CDR3 DNA follows: TGCAGTGCTAGTAGTGAGACAGGGGCGGACACTGAAGCTTTCTTT. This sequence encodes CSASSETGADTEAFF.

The chain recombines TRBV6-5 with TRBJ2-7; TRBD1 aligns across 8 bases. Germline V gene sequence: CDR1 MNHEY, CDR2 SVGAGI. V lost 6 bases, J lost 0 bases, and 4 bases stayed unmatched. The CDR3 has 14 residues. CDR3 in amino acids: CASRRQGSSYEQYF. CDR3 nucleotides: TGTGCCAGCAGGAGACAGGGGAGCTCCTACGAGCAGTACTTC.

V and J are TRBV14 and TRBJ2-5; 7 bases agree with TRBD2. V lost 3 bases to trimming and J lost 5 bases; unmatched junction nucleotides: 9. Per the germline V gene, CDR1 is SGHDN and CDR2 is FVKESK. The CDR3 is 15 amino acids. The CDR3 sequence: CASSQSRDYLETQYF. CDR3 nucleotide sequence: TGTGCCAGCAGCCAGTCCCGGGACTATCTGGAGACCCAGTACTTC.

V is TRBV2 and J is TRBJ1-6; possible D gene TRBD1, 5 bases. Germline V gene lookup returns CDR1 SNHLY and CDR2 FYNNEI. The CDR3 length is 12 residues. V was clipped by 4 bases and J by 10 bases, with 8 bases between them. The CDR3 nucleotides are TGTGCCAGCAGTGCGGGGGTATCACCCCTCCACTTT. This gives the protein CASSAGVSPLHF.

The rearrangement uses TRBV2 and TRBJ2-7, with TRBD1 matching 8 bases. The CDR3 runs to 14 residues. The junction had 6 bases not matched to a gene; V was cut back by 3 bases and J by 5 bases. Per germline, CDR1 SNHLY and CDR2 FYNNEI. For the CDR3, the DNA is TGTGCCAGCAGTGAGAGGACAGGGTCCCACGAGCAGTACTTC. It translates to CASSERTGSHEQYF.

CDR3 sequence reads: CASSADRDNTEAFF. In nucleotides, the CDR3 is TGTGCCAGCAGCGCCGACAGGGATAACACTGAAGCTTTCTTT. The gene calls are TRBV2 and TRBJ1-1; TRBD1 matches at 7 bases. The CDR3 is 14 amino acids. Germline CDR1 reads SNHLY; CDR2 reads FYNNEI. The trim removed 6 bases at V and 2 bases at J, leaving 6 bases unmatched. The whole variable domain, remainder taken from reference TRBV2 and TRBJ1-1, is EPEVTQTPSHQVTQMGQEVILRCVPISNHLYFYWYRQILGQKVEFLVSFYNNEISEKSEIFDDQFSVERPDGSNFTLKIRSTKLEDSAMYFCASSADRDNTEAFFGQGTRLTVV.

The chain has TRBV27 and TRBJ1-1, with D unresolved. The CDR3 has 16 amino acids. The germline gives CDR1 MNHEY, CDR2 SMNVEV (reference sequence). V was trimmed by 5 bases and J by 2 bases, leaving 18 bases between them. The CDR3 nucleotides read TGTGCCAGCAGTCCATGGACCCCCCGGGATAACACTGAAGCTTTCTTT. Translation: CASSPWTPRDNTEAFF.

The chain recombines TRBV29-1 with TRBJ1-2; D not certain. Trimming removed 0 bases at V and 3 bases at J, with 8 bases between. CDR1 and CDR2 (germline): SQVTM, ANQGSEA. CDR3 size: 13 residues. In DNA, the CDR3 is TGCAGCGTTGAAGATACGGGTGACTATGGCTACACCTTC. It specifies CSVEDTGDYGYTF.

The genes are TRBV19 and TRBJ2-5, with TRBD1 identical over 11 bases. The CDR3 has 15 amino acids. Germline trimming cut 4 bases from V and 4 bases from J; bases unmatched to any gene: 5. CDR1 and CDR2 from the germline V gene are LNHDA and SQIVND (reference sequence). CDR3 protein: CASSRTGGTVETQYF. DNA for the CDR3: TGTGCCAGTAGTAGGACAGGGGGCACGGTAGAGACCCAGTACTTC.

The chain is built from TRBV11-1 and TRBJ2-7; perhaps TRBD2 as D (6 bases). This CDR3 has 15 amino acids. Trimming stripped 4 bases from V and 6 bases from J, with 19 bases between. The germline V gene encodes CDR1 SGHAT and CDR2 FQDESV (reference sequence). CDR3 coding DNA: TGTGCCAGCAGCTCACCGGGAGTCATTAGGGGCGAGCAGTACTTC. Its protein product is CASSSPGVIRGEQYF.

The chain couples TRBV6-6 to TRBJ1-1; D not resolved. This CDR3 is 13 amino acids long. Germline assignment: CDR1 MNHNY and CDR2 SVGAGI (reference sequence). V lost 2 bases, J lost 1 base, and 5 bases lay in between. The CDR3 DNA reads as TGTGCCAGCAGTTACCGCGGGAACACTGAAGCTTTCTTT. Its protein product is CASSYRGNTEAFF.

J is TRBJ2-3 and V is TRBV7-9; TRBD1 is a possible D gene (6 bases). V gave up 5 bases and J gave up 0 bases, with 15 bases separating them. CDR1 SEHNR and CDR2 FQNEAQ come from the germline V gene (reference sequence). The CDR3 sequence is 16 residues long. CDR3 in DNA: TGTGCCAGCAGCCCAGGAGGCAGGGGAAGCACAGATACGCAGTATTTT. It is translated as CASSPGGRGSTDTQYF.

The V gene is TRBV19, the J gene TRBJ1-4, with TRBD1 matching over 8 bases. The V gene end was trimmed by 5 bases and the J gene end by 3 bases; junction bases not matched to a gene: 5. Germline loops: CDR1 LNHDA, CDR2 SQIVND (reference sequence). The CDR3 has 15 residues. In nucleotides, the CDR3 is TGTGCCAGTAGTCTACCGGGACAGGCTAATGAAAAACTGTTTTTT. This encodes CASSLPGQANEKLFF.

The V gene is TRBV7-9, the J gene TRBJ2-7; D gene unclear. CDR1 and CDR2 from the germline V gene are SEHNR and FQNEAQ (reference sequence). This CDR3 has 16 amino acids. The germline V and J ends were trimmed by 0 bases and 1 base, with 13 bases remaining between them. The CDR3 loop is CASSLASPRKSYEQYF. The CDR3 coding sequence is TGTGCCAGCAGCTTAGCGAGCCCCAGGAAATCCTACGAGCAGTACTTC. Drawing the rest from reference TRBV7-9 and TRBJ2-7, the complete variable domain is DTGVSQNPRHKITKRGQNVTFRCDPISEHNRLYWYRQTLGQGPEFLTYFQNEAQLEKSRLLSDRFSAERPKGSFSTLEIQRTEQGDSAMYLCASSLASPRKSYEQYFGPGTRLTVT.

V usage is TRBV20-1 and J usage is TRBJ2-5, with 14 nucleotides matching TRBD2. V was clipped by 3 bases and J by 2 bases; unmatched bases: 5. CDR1 DFQATT and CDR2 SNEGSKA come from the germline V gene (reference sequence). CDR3 size: 16 residues. CDR3 coding DNA: TGCAGTGCTAGTAGGACTAGCGGGGGGCCACAAGAGACCCAGTACTTC. This translates into CSASRTSGGPQETQYF.

The J gene is TRBJ2-5, the V gene TRBV5-1; 11 bases are shared with TRBD2. J lost 2 bases, V lost 2 bases, and 2 bases had no gene match. The CDR3 covers 15 residues. Germline lookup yields CDR1 SGHRS and CDR2 YFSETQ. The CDR3 loop reads CASSFGTSGQETQYF. The CDR3 DNA reads TGCGCCAGCAGCTTCGGGACTAGCGGTCAAGAGACCCAGTACTTC.

The gene calls are TRBV11-3 and TRBJ2-1, with D perhaps TRBD2 (6 bases). CDR3 size: 13 residues. With 4 bases removed from V and 6 bases from J, the gap between germline ends came to 10 bases. The germline V gene encodes CDR1 SGHNT and CDR2 YENEEA. CDR3 amino acids: CASSYPGGNEQFF. The CDR3, as DNA: TGTGCCAGCAGCTACCCCGGGGGCAATGAGCAGTTCTTC.

The J gene is TRBJ2-7, the V gene TRBV4-1, with D possibly matching TRBD1 (5 bases). CDR1 MGHRA and CDR2 YSYEKL come from the germline V gene. V lost 4 bases and J lost 1, with 8 bases in between. The CDR3 consists of 13 residues. This chain's CDR3 is CASSLRVSYEQYF. The CDR3 region has the DNA TGCGCCAGCAGCCTCAGGGTGTCCTACGAGCAGTACTTC.

V is TRBV7-9 and J is TRBJ1-1; TRBD1 might be the D (6 bases). The V and J ends lost 5 bases and 5 bases respectively, with 18 bases between them. This CDR3 region has 15 residues. Germline V lookup: CDR1 SEHNR, CDR2 FQNEAQ (reference sequence). CDR3 sequence reads: CASSPVAGVETEAFF. CDR3 nucleotide sequence: TGTGCCAGCAGCCCAGTAGCAGGGGTAGAAACTGAAGCTTTCTTT.

The genes are TRBV7-8 and TRBJ1-2, with 9 nucleotides matching TRBD1. This CDR3 has 14 amino acids. Looked up from germline, CDR1 is SGHVS and CDR2 is FQNEAQ. Trimming took 3 bases from V and 4 from J; bases not matched to a gene: 3. The CDR3 sequence is CASSLGQGPYGYTF. CDR3 DNA sequence: TGTGCCAGCAGCTTGGGACAGGGACCCTATGGCTACACCTTC.

This clone was observed a few times. CDR3 DNA sequence: TGTGCCAGCAAGAATCGAGGGAATAATTCACCCCTCCACTTT. Translating gives CASKNRGNNSPLHF. The chain links TRBV2 to TRBJ1-6; D is ambiguous. Germline V CDR1 and CDR2: SNHLY, FYNNEI. Trimming cost V 7 bases and J 5 bases, with 12 bases left between them. The CDR3 extends over 14 amino acids.

The chain links TRBV5-6 to TRBJ2-5; 8 nucleotides agree with TRBD2. CDR1 and CDR2 (germline): SGHDT, YYEEEE. J lost 5 bases, V lost 0 bases, and 6 bases had no gene match. The CDR3 has 15 residues. In nucleotides, the CDR3 is TGTGCCAGCAGCTTGGCGGGGGGGCTGCGGGAGACCCAGTACTTC. It specifies CASSLAGGLRETQYF.

This clone was picked up one time. The gene calls are TRBV24-1 and TRBJ2-7, with D possibly TRBD1 on 5 matching bases. CDR1 is KGHDR and CDR2 is SFDVKD in the germline V gene. V shed 6 bases and J shed 4 bases, with 12 bases lying between them. The CDR3 length is 13 residues. Here the CDR3 DNA reads TGTGCCACCAGTCAGGACACAGATTACGAGCAGTACTTC. Amino acids: CATSQDTDYEQYF.

CDR3 nucleotides: TGTGCCAGCAGCTACGGGCTAGCCGACTACGAGCAGTACTTC. This codes for CASSYGLADYEQYF. V is TRBV9 and J is TRBJ2-7, with D maybe TRBD2 (5 bases). This CDR3 is 14 amino acids long. Trimming took 4 bases from V and 3 from J, leaving 14 bases between them. CDR1 and CDR2 from the germline V gene are SGDLS and YYNGEE.

This clone was found a few times. Written as DNA, the CDR3 is TGTGCCATCTCCTTTTCGACAGGGGCGAACACTGAAGCTTTCTTT. It translates to CAISFSTGANTEAFF. The chain links TRBV10-3 to TRBJ1-1; 8 nucleotides align to TRBD1. This CDR3 is built from 15 residues. Germline values: CDR1 ENHRY, CDR2 SYGVKD. V shed 8 bases and J 1 base; nucleotides not matched to a gene: 9.

This chain uses TRBV19 with TRBJ1-1; D gene ambiguous. CDR1 and CDR2 from the germline V gene are LNHDA and SQIVND (reference sequence). The V gene lost 6 bases and the J gene lost 1 base, with 18 bases spanning the gap. The CDR3 is 16 residues long. CDR3 loop: CASRTGVGVPNTEAFF. CDR3 DNA: TGTGCCAGTAGAACTGGGGTCGGGGTGCCGAACACTGAAGCTTTCTTT.

The V gene is TRBV5-4, the J gene TRBJ2-7; 10 positions agree with TRBD1. The junction had 0 bases not matched to a gene; V was cut back by 0 bases and J by 0 bases. This CDR3 contains 15 residues. CDR1 and CDR2 (germline): SGHNT, YYREEE (reference sequence). For the CDR3, the DNA is TGTGCCAGCAGCTTGGGACAGGGGGCCTCCTACGAGCAGTACTTC. Protein: CASSLGQGASYEQYF.

The V and J genes are TRBV10-2 and TRBJ1-1; the D gene is possibly TRBD1 (5 bases). The germline gives CDR1 WSHSY, CDR2 SAAADI. Trimming pared 6 bases from V and 6 bases from J, leaving 17 bases between. CDR3 size: 14 residues. The CDR3 coding sequence is TGCGCCAGCAGGTTCCCGGGACGGGGGGCTGAAGCTTTCTTT. This encodes CASRFPGRGAEAFF.

The chain employs TRBV27 and TRBJ1-1; 9 bases align to TRBD1. CDR3 size: 16 residues. CDR1 is MNHEY, CDR2 SMNVEV, per germline (reference sequence). With 7 bases clipped from V and 1 base from J, the junction kept 10 bases outside the gene matches. CDR3 coding DNA: TGTGCCAGCACTCCGGGGACAGGGAGGGGGAACACTGAAGCTTTCTTT. Translating it yields CASTPGTGRGNTEAFF.

This clone was detected a few times. V gene TRBV5-4 combines with J gene TRBJ1-5, with 8 bases fitting TRBD1. The CDR3 is 14 residues long. The germline CDR1 and CDR2 sequences are SGHNT and YYREEE (reference sequence). V dropped 2 bases and J dropped 7; count of bases not matched to a gene: 5. The CDR3 region has the DNA TGTGCCAGCAGCTTATCCAGGGGGCAGCAGCCCCAGCATTTT. Amino acids: CASSLSRGQQPQHF.